This TCR beta chain was retrieved from a study of response to subunit inactivated influenza vaccine. The study, taken as a whole, reports: Seasonal influenza vaccination, on each occasion, was suggested by the authors to recruit few new T cells.

Using its own MiXCR run on the RT-PCR reads, TCRdb lists one record per CDR3 protein. Of 450,000 to 550,000 distinct CDR3 sequences in the sample, over 25% were seen once. The CDR3 has 14 residues. Trimming shortened V by 1 base and J by 2 bases, and 8 bases separated the two germline ends. This clonotype was counted a few times. Its antigen is unidentified. Source: CD4+ T cells sorted from PBMCs, taken roughly 5 days after vaccination. The rearrangement uses TRBV12-3 or TRBV12-4 and TRBJ1-2; D not resolved. This TCR came from a man over 45 who received an inactivated influenza vaccine. The CDR3 DNA follows: TGTGCCAGCAGTTTAGAAAGAGGAAACTATGGCTACACCTTC. Translating it yields CASSLERGNYGYTF.